This record covers a single TCR beta chain. The antigen remains unidentified. Sequencing was performed with immunoSEQ multiplex PCR; in TCRdb, only in-frame clones are kept and a portion is missing. The top ten hold over 0.08% of the sample, which has about 89,000 clones, 91% seen once. CDR1 and CDR2 from the germline V gene are GTSNPN and SVGIG (reference sequence). The ends lost 2 bases at V and 8 bases at J; junction bases unmatched: 11. The CDR3 spans 15 residues. The entry originates in a study of graft-versus-host responses after intestinal transplantation. Overall study findings and caveats: Allografts carried high graft-versus-host to host-versus-graft clonal ratios in patients having graft-donor T cell macrochimerism.

This sequence joins TRBV30 and TRBJ2-1; 8 bases are shared with TRBD2. The TCR was taken from a human donor who received an intestinal transplant. The sample consisted of unstimulated CD4+ T cells sorted from spleen or lymph node cells, taken before intestinal transplant. Here the CDR3 reads CAWSWTSRAGDEQFF. CDR3 sequence (DNA): TGTGCCTGGAGTTGGACTAGCCGGGCTGGCGATGAGCAGTTCTTC.